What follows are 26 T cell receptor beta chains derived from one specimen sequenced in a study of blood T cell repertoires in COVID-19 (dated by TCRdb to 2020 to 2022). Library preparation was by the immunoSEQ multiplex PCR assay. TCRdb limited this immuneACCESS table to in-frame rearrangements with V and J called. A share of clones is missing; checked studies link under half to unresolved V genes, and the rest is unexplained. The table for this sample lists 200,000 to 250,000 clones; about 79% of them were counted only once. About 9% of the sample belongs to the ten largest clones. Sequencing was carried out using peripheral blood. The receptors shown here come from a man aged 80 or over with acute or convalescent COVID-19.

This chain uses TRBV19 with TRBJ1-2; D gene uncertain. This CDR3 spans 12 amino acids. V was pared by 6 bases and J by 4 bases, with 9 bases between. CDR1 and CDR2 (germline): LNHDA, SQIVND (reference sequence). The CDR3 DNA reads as TGTGCCAGTAGCGTCACAGTCTATGGCTACACCTTC. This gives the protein CASSVTVYGYTF. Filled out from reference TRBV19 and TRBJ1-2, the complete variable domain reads DGGITQSPKYLFRKEGQNVTLSCEQNLNHDAMYWYRQDPGQGLRLIYYSQIVNDFQKGDIAEGYSVSREKKESFPLTVTSAQKNPTAFYLCASSVTVYGYTFGSGTRLTVV.

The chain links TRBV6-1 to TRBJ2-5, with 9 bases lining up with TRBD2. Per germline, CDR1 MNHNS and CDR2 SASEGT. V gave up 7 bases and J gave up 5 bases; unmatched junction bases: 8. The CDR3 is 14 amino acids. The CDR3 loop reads CASNHGTSTETQYF. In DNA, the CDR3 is TGTGCCAGCAACCACGGGACTAGCACTGAGACCCAGTACTTC.

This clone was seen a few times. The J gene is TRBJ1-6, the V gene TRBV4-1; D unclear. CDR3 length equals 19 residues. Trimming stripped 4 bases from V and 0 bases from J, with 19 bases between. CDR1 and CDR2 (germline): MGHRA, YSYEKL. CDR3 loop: CASSPPSIGSLSYNSPLHF. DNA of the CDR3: TGCGCCAGCAGCCCCCCCTCCATCGGGTCCCTCTCCTATAATTCACCCCTCCACTTT.

The CDR3 bases are TGTGCCAGCACCGAAGGGGGGACAGGGCGCTACGAGCAGTACTTC. Translated, it gives CASTEGGTGRYEQYF. The rearrangement links TRBV2 to TRBJ2-7; 9 positions agree with TRBD1. V lost 7 bases and J lost 3; bases outside the gene matches: 10. The CDR3 length is 15 residues. CDR1 is SNHLY and CDR2 is FYNNEI in the germline V gene.

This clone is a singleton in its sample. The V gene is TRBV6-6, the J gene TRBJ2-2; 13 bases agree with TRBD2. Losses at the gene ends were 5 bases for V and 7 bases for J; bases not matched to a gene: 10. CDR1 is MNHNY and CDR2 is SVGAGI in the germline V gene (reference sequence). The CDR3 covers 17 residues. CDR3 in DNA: TGTGCCAGCAGTCAATCCGGGACTAGCGGGACTCGCGGGGAGCTGTTTTTT. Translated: CASSQSGTSGTRGELFF.

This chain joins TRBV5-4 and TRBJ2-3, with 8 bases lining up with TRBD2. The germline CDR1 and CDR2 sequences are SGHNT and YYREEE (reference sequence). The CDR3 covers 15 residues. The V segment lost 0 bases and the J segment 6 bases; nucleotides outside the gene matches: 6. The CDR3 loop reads CASSLVGRGGDTQYF. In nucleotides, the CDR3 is TGTGCCAGCAGCTTGGTAGGACGGGGGGGGGATACGCAGTATTTT.

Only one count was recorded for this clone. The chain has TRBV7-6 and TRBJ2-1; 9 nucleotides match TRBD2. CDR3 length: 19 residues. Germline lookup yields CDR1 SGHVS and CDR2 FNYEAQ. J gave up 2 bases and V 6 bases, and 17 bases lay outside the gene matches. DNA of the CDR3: TGTGCCAGCAGTTTTCGGCCCCAGGGGACTAGCATCCCCTACAATGAGCAGTTCTTC. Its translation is CASSFRPQGTSIPYNEQFF.

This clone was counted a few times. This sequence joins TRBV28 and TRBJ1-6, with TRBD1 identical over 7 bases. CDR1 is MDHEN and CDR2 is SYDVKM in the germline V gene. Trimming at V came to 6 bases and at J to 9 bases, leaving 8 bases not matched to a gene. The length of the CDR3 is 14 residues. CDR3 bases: TGTGCCAGCAGGGACAGGTACGAAAGTTCACCCCTCCACTTT. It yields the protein CASRDRYESSPLHF.

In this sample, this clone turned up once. The CDR3 here is CASSLVGGDEQFF. The CDR3 nucleotides read TGTGCCAGCAGTTTGGTAGGGGGTGATGAGCAGTTCTTC. The chain is built from TRBV12-3 or TRBV12-4 and TRBJ2-1; tentatively, D is TRBD1 (6 bases). This CDR3 contains 13 residues. The V end lost 3 bases, the J end lost 8 bases, and 11 bases lay between the germline ends.

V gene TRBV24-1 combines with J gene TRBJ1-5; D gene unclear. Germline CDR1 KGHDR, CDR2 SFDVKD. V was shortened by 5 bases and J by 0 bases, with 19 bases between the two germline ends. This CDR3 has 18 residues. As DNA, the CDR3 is TGTGCCACCAGTGCCGGTCGAGAACGAGTAGATAGCAATCAGCCCCAGCATTTT. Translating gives CATSAGRERVDSNQPQHF.

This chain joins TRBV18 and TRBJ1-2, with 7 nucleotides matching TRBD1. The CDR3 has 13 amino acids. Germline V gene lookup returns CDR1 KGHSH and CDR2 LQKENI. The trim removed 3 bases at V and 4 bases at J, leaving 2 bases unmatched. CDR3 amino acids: CASSPGTVYGYTF. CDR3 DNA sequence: TGTGCCAGCTCACCCGGGACAGTCTATGGCTACACCTTC. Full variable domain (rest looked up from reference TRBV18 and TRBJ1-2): NAGVMQNPRHLVRRRGQEARLRCSPMKGHSHVYWYRQLPEEGLKFMVYLQKENIIDESGMPKERFSAEFPKEGPSILRIQQVVRGDSAAYFCASSPGTVYGYTFGSGTRLTVV.

In DNA form, the CDR3 reads TGTGCCAGCAGTTTGGGACAGCACCGGGAGCTGTTTTTT. Protein sequence: CASSLGQHRELFF. The J gene is TRBJ2-2, the V gene TRBV2; 7 nucleotides match TRBD1. CDR1 is SNHLY, CDR2 FYNNEI, per germline. J was trimmed by 9 bases and V by 5 bases; bases with no gene match: 6. This CDR3 has 13 residues.

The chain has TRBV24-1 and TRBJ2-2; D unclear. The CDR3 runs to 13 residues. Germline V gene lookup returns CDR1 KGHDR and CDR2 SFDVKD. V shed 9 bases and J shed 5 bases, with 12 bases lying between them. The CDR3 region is CATLDPQTGELFF. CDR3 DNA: TGTGCCACCCTAGACCCGCAAACCGGGGAGCTGTTTTTT.

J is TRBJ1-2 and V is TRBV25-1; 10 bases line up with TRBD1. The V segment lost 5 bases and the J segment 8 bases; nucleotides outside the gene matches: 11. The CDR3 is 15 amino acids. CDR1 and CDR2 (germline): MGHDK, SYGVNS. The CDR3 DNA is TGTGCCAGCAGTAATCACGGACAGGGGGAAAAGGGCTACACCTTC. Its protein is CASSNHGQGEKGYTF.

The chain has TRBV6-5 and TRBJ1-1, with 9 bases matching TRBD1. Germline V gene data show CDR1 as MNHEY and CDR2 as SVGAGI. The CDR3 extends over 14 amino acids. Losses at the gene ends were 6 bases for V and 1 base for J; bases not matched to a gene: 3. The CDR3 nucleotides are TGTGCCAGCAGCTTACAGGGGGCGAACACTGAAGCTTTCTTT. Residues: CASSLQGANTEAFF.

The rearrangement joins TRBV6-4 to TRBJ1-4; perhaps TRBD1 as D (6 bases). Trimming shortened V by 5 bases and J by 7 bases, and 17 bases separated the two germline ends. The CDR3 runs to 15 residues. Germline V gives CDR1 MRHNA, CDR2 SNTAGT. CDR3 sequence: CASSKTGIRGEKLFF. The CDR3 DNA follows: TGTGCCAGCAGTAAAACAGGGATTCGGGGTGAAAAACTGTTTTTT.

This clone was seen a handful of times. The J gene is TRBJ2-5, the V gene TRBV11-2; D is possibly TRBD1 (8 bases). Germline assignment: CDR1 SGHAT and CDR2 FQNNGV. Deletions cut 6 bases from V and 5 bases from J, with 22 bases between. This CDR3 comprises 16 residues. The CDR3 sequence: CASRQRDWTGWETQYF. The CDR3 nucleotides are TGTGCCAGCAGGCAGCGGGACTGGACAGGGTGGGAGACCCAGTACTTC.

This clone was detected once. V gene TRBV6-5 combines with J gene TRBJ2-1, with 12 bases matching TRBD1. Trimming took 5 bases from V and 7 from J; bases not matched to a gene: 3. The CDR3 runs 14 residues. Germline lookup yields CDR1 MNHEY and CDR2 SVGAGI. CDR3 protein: CASSRDRGLNEQFF. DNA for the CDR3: TGTGCCAGCAGTCGGGACAGGGGGCTAAATGAGCAGTTCTTC.

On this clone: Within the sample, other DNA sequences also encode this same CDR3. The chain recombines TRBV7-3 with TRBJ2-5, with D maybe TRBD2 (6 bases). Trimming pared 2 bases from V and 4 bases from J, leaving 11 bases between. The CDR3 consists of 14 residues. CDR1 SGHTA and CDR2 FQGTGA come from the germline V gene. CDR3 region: CASSLAGRGETQYF. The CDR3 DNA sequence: TGTGCCAGCAGCTTAGCGGGACGGGGAGAGACCCAGTACTTC.

This CDR3 is CASSRGGDRPASPLHF. The CDR3 DNA is TGTGCCAGCAGCCGAGGGGGGGACAGGCCTGCTTCACCCCTCCACTTT. The V call is TRBV7-8, the J call TRBJ1-6; 8 nucleotides align to TRBD1. This CDR3 has 16 amino acids. The trim removed 5 bases at V and 9 bases at J, leaving 12 bases unmatched. The germline V gene has CDR1 SGHVS and CDR2 FQNEAQ.

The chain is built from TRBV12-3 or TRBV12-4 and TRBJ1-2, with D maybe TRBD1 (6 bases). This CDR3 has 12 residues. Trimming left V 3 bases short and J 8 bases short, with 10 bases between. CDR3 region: CASSLGAQGYTF. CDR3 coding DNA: TGTGCCAGCAGTTTGGGGGCTCAGGGCTACACCTTC.

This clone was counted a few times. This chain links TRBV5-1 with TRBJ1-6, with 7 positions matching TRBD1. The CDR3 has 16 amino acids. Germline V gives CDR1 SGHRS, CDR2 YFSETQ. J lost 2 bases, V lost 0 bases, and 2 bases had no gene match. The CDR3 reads CASSLEGTAYNSPLHF. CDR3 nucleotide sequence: TGCGCCAGCAGCTTGGAGGGGACAGCCTATAATTCACCCCTCCACTTT. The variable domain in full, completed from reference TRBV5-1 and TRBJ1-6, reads KAGVTQTPRYLIKTRGQQVTLSCSPISGHRSVSWYQQTPGQGLQFLFEYFSETQRNKGNFPGRFSGRQFSNSRSEMNVSTLELGDSALYLCASSLEGTAYNSPLHFGNGTRLTVT.

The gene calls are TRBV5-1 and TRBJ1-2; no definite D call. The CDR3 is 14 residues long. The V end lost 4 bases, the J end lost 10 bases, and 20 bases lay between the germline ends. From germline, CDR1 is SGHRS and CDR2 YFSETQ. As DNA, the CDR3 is TGCGCCAGCAGCGGTTTCGCGGGATTGGGAGACTACACCTTC. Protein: CASSGFAGLGDYTF.

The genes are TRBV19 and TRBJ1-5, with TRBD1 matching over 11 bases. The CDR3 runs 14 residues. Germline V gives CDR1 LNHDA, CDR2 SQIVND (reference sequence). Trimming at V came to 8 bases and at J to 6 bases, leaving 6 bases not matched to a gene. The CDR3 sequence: CASWGQGVGQPQHF. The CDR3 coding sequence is TGTGCCAGTTGGGGACAGGGGGTAGGTCAGCCCCAGCATTTT.

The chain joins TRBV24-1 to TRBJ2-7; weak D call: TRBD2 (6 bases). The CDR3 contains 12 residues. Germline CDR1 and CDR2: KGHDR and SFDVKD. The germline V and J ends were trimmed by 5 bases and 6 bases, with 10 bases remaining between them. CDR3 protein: CATSGQGGEQYF. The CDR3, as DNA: TGTGCCACCAGTGGGCAGGGAGGCGAGCAGTACTTC.

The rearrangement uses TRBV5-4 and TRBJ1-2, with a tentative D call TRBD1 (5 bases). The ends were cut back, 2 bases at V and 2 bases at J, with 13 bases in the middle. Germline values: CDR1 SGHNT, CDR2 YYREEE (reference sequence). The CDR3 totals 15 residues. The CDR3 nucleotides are TGTGCCAGCAGCTTTCAGGGAGGATCGAACTATGGCTACACCTTC. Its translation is CASSFQGGSNYGYTF.